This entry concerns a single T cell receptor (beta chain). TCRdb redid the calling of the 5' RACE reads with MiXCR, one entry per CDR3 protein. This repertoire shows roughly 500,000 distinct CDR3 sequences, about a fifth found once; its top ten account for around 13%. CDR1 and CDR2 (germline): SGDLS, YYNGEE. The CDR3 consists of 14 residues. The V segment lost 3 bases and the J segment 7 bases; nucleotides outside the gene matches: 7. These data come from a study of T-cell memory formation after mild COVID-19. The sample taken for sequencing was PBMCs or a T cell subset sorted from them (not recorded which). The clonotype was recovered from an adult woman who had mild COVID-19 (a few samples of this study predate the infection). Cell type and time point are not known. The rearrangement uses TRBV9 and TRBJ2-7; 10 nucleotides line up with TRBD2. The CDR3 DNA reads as TGTGCCAGCAGCGCCGGACTAGCGGCCCAGGAGCAGTACTTC. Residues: CASSAGLAAQEQYF.